The 9 T cell receptor beta chains presented below share a single source sample, sequenced in a study of tumor-infiltrating lymphocytes in primary liver carcinoma (dated by TCRdb to about 2017). The sequencing machine was an Illumina HiSeq 2500. A constant-region primer and ProtoScript II reverse transcriptase were used to reverse-transcribe TCRbeta-specific cDNA from 500 ng total RNA. The TCRbeta libraries were prepared through three rounds of nested multiplex PCR following a slightly modified ARM-PCR procedure. Each of the first two PCR rounds ran for approximately 10 cycles and used multiplex TRBV1-TRBV30 forward primers together with a Cbeta reverse primer. TCRdb reprocessed the public reads (quality trimming at Q25 with fastp, clone calling with MiXCR) and kept in-frame beta chains. Rows matching on CDR3 protein sequence are summarized as one entry with the most common DNA and genes. In all, the sample holds 100,000 or so distinct CDR3 sequences, and about 67% of those were seen once. The ten largest clones take up about 12% of the sample.

Total RNA and DNA were co-extracted without cell sorting from around 20-30 mg of bulk tissue using the AllPrep DNA/RNA mini kit. The sequenced sample was liver tumor tissue from sampling region 2. Explained via the paper, the cell subset or site label denotes: tumor region T2, inferior pole. The source of these receptors is a woman aged 60-75 years with primary liver carcinoma and hepatitis B virus infection.

This chain uses TRBV9 with TRBJ2-5; 7 nucleotides match TRBD1. CDR1 SGDLS and CDR2 YYNGEE come from the germline V gene. This CDR3 is built from 15 residues. The trim removed 4 bases at V and 4 bases at J, leaving 10 bases unmatched. The CDR3 loop reads CASSTTGVIGETQYF. CDR3 nucleotides: TGTGCCAGCAGCACTACAGGGGTGATCGGAGAGACCCAGTACTTC.

The chain employs TRBV7-9 and TRBJ2-7, with 7 positions matching TRBD2. The germline V gene encodes CDR1 SEHNR and CDR2 FQNEAQ (reference sequence). V lost 4 bases and J lost 8; bases outside the gene matches: 14. The CDR3 has 15 residues. Here the CDR3 DNA reads TGTGCCAGCAGCTCCCGGACTAGTCAATCGGGCAAGCAGTACTTC. Encoded protein: CASSSRTSQSGKQYF.

The V gene is TRBV29-1, the J gene TRBJ2-5, with D perhaps assigned TRBD1 or TRBD2 (5 bases each). The CDR3 totals 12 residues. CDR1 and CDR2 (germline): SQVTM, ANQGSEA. Trimming took off 3 bases at V and 7 bases at J, with 12 bases between the two ends. CDR3 nucleotides: TGCAGCGTTGATAGAGGGGAACGGACCCAGTACTTC. It is translated as CSVDRGERTQYF.

With regard to this clonotype: No conserved phenylalanine or tryptophan ends this CDR3, so it is likely a read error. The chain has TRBV7-6 and TRBJ1-6, with D tentatively TRBD1 (6 bases). The CDR3 runs to 13 residues. V dropped 5 bases and J dropped 8 bases, with 10 bases sitting between them. Germline CDR1 and CDR2: SGHVS and FNYEAQ. CDR3 sequence (DNA): TGTGCCAGCAGCGTCTCAGGGGATTCACCCCTCCACTAT. This gives the protein CASSVSGDSPLHY.

Of note for this clonotype: One end of the junction fails to match germline, which may point to a read error. The chain links TRBV29-1 to TRBJ2-1; 11 bases line up with TRBD2. In germline, CDR1 is SQVTM, CDR2 ANQGSEA. This CDR3 comprises 17 residues. Written as DNA, the CDR3 is TGCAGCCTTGTTCGGCTAGCGGGAGGCCTCCACTACAATGAGCAGTCCTTC. The encoded protein is CSLVRLAGGLHYNEQSF.

The chain couples TRBV7-8 to TRBJ2-1; 8 bases are a match to TRBD2. The CDR3 runs 14 residues. With V trimmed by 6 bases and J by 6 bases, 7 bases remained unmatched. Germline CDR1 is SGHVS and CDR2 is FQNEAQ. In DNA form, the CDR3 reads TGTGCCAGCAGTCCCCGGACTAGCCCCAATGAGCAGTTCTTC. It translates to CASSPRTSPNEQFF. The full variable domain, rest sourced from reference TRBV7-8 and TRBJ2-1, is GAGVSQSPRYKVAKRGQDVALRCDPISGHVSLFWYQQALGQGPEFLTYFQNEAQLDKSGLPSDRFFAERPEGSVSTLKIQRTQQEDSAVYLCASSPRTSPNEQFFGPGTRLTVL.

V usage is TRBV20-1 and J usage is TRBJ1-2; 7 bases are shared with TRBD1. Per the germline V gene, CDR1 is DFQATT and CDR2 is SNEGSKA (reference sequence). Trimming cost V 4 bases and J 8 bases; bases outside gene matches: 10. This CDR3 is built from 13 residues. CDR3 nucleotides: TGCAGTGCTATTTTGGAGGGGGCGTGGGGCTACACCTTC. Its translation: CSAILEGAWGYTF.

This clonotype occurred a few times. The junction does not match germline at one end; this may be a read error. The J gene is TRBJ2-1, the V gene TRBV29-1; the D gene is possibly TRBD1 (6 bases). Germline CDR1 is SQVTM and CDR2 is ANQGSEA. The CDR3 has 11 amino acids. CDR3 bases: TGCAGAGTTGTCGGGACACATGAGCAGTTCTTC. Translation gives CRVVGTHEQFF.

In this sample, this clonotype turned up many times. V usage is TRBV28 and J usage is TRBJ2-4, with D possibly being TRBD1 (6 bases). Germline V gene lookup returns CDR1 MDHEN and CDR2 SYDVKM. The CDR3 covers 13 residues. The V end lost 10 bases, the J end lost 1 base, and 11 bases lay between the germline ends. The CDR3, as DNA: TGTGCCACGTACCAGGGGGCCAAAAACATTCAGTACTTC. Translating it yields CATYQGAKNIQYF.